What follows are 3 T cell receptor beta chains derived from one specimen sequenced in a study of T cells in Graves' hyperthyroidism and ophthalmopathy. There were TCR beta CDR3 regions amplified from RNA transcripts. First-round RT-PCR targeting the TCR CDR3 was performed with the HTBI primer set. Each CDR3 protein is one row after TCRdb ran MiXCR on the multiplex PCR reads. The data show under 800,000 distinct CDR3 sequences, roughly 15% seen once. What was sequenced was blood. The receptors derive from a woman under 30 with Graves' hyperthyroidism.

This clonotype was counted only a few times. The chain is built from TRBV7-9 and TRBJ2-2, with a possible D match to TRBD1 (6 bases). Germline V lookup: CDR1 SEHNR, CDR2 FQNEAQ (reference sequence). V lost 2 bases to trimming and J lost 4 bases, with 11 bases between them. The CDR3 is 15 amino acids. CDR3: CASSLQGFVTGELFF. As DNA, the CDR3 is TGTGCCAGCAGCTTACAGGGGTTTGTCACCGGGGAGCTGTTTTTT.

The chain links TRBV6-4 to TRBJ1-2; 9 bases match TRBD1. The CDR3 consists of 15 residues. Germline CDR1 reads MRHNA; CDR2 reads SNTAGT. J lost 0 bases, V lost 4 bases, and 3 bases had no gene match. The CDR3 bases are TGTGCCAGCAGTGCAACAGGGGGCTCTAACTATGGCTACACCTTC. Translated, it gives CASSATGGSNYGYTF.

This clonotype was observed a few times. DNA of the CDR3: TGTGCCTGGGCTCGGACTAGCGGCACAGATACGCAGTATTTT. Amino acid sequence: CAWARTSGTDTQYF. The chain is built from TRBV30 and TRBJ2-3; 9 bases are a match to TRBD2. Germline CDR1 and CDR2: GTSNPN and SVGIG (reference sequence). The CDR3 runs to 14 residues. V trimming: 5 bases; J trimming: 1 base; junction bases outside the gene matches: 4.